This TCR beta chain was obtained from a study of shared clonotypes between healthy human individuals. Germline CDR1 reads SGHNT; CDR2 reads YYREEE (reference sequence). The CDR3 sequence is 18 residues long. V shed 3 bases and J shed 0 bases, with 16 bases lying between them. Assay: immunoSEQ multiplex PCR; the TCRdb copy retains only in-frame clones and omits some. The table lists about 490,000 clones, about 84% of them singletons, with more than 9.5% in the top ten. Concerning this clone: A far larger clone is only one base removed, so a read error is likely.

The specimen was PBMCs. This chain connects TRBV5-4 to TRBJ2-6; D may be TRBD1 (7 bases). The clonotype was recovered from a woman aged 40 to 50 in good health. Some clones in this sample may be carry-over from other donors' samples. DNA for the CDR3: TGTGCCAGCAGCTCAGGGGGGATGGCGAGCTCTGGGGCCAACGTCCTGACTTTC. The encoded protein is CASSSGGMASSGANVLTF.